The next 14 T cell receptor beta chains were all read from a single sample in a study of monozygotic twins with inflammatory bowel disease. Reprocessing the 5' RACE reads, TCRdb reports a single entry for every CDR3 protein and omits DNA. The sample is made up of around 140,000 distinct CDR3 sequences, and the top ten hold around 1.2% of it. The specimen sequenced was blood. These receptors were collected from a human donor with ulcerative colitis or Crohn's disease, or a healthy co-twin of an affected twin (not recorded which).

V and J are TRBV20-1 and TRBJ2-3; TCRdb gives TRBD2 as the D gene, but with no DNA this cannot be confirmed. Germline CDR1 is DFQATT and CDR2 is SNEGSKA (reference sequence). The CDR3 is 15 residues long. CDR3 protein: CSASKASGYTDTQYF.

V gene TRBV5-1 combines with J gene TRBJ1-1; TCRdb proposes TRBD1, but this gene call is untestable without DNA. The CDR3 runs 15 residues. Per the germline V gene, CDR1 is SGHRS and CDR2 is YFSETQ. The CDR3 is CASSLLRGRITEAFF.

The chain links TRBV5-1 to TRBJ1-4; TCRdb reports TRBD1, a call that lacks DNA to check it against. This CDR3 comprises 17 residues. Germline V gives CDR1 SGHRS, CDR2 YFSETQ. CDR3 amino acids: CASSFTPLGTQNEKLFF.

The V call is TRBV7-3, the J call TRBJ2-1; TCRdb's assignment of TRBD1 cannot be checked, as there is no DNA. The CDR3 runs 16 residues. Germline V gene lookup returns CDR1 SGHTA and CDR2 FQGTGA. CDR3 region: CASSLALAGPYNEQFF.

This chain joins TRBV20-1 and TRBJ1-4; TCRdb's D call of TRBD1 is untestable without DNA. Per the germline V gene, CDR1 is DFQATT and CDR2 is SNEGSKA (reference sequence). The CDR3 is 13 amino acids. CDR3 amino acids: CSPFGKPNEKLFF.

This rearrangement joins TRBV7-2 to TRBJ2-3. The CDR3 covers 15 residues. Germline assignment: CDR1 SGHTA and CDR2 FQGNSA. CDR3 region: CASSLGITSTDTQYF.

The chain links TRBV7-2 to TRBJ1-3. Germline V gene sequence: CDR1 SGHTA, CDR2 FQGNSA. The CDR3 has 15 amino acids. CDR3 loop: CASSLVGGPGNTIYF.

The chain combines TRBV28 with TRBJ1-2. The CDR3 has 16 amino acids. Looked up from germline, CDR1 is MDHEN and CDR2 is SYDVKM. CDR3 region: CASSFHAPELPYGYTF.

The chain uses TRBV24-1 and TRBJ2-2; the TCRdb D gene call, TRBD2, has no DNA to confirm it. The CDR3 runs 15 residues. CDR1 is KGHDR and CDR2 is SFDVKD in the germline V gene. The CDR3 loop reads CATSDAGLASGELFF.

This sequence joins TRBV20-1 and TRBJ1-4; TCRdb's D call of TRBD1 is untestable without DNA. There are 16 residues in the CDR3. Looked up from germline, CDR1 is DFQATT and CDR2 is SNEGSKA (reference sequence). The CDR3: CSARDHQTLVDEKLFF.

The rearrangement links TRBV20-1 to TRBJ2-1; the TRBD2 assignment by TCRdb is unverifiable without DNA. CDR1 DFQATT and CDR2 SNEGSKA come from the germline V gene (reference sequence). The CDR3 extends over 18 amino acids. The CDR3 sequence: CSAFSPGTSGRSINEQFF.

The CDR3 protein is CASSTAGAGNEQYF. The V and J genes are TRBV5-6 and TRBJ2-7; lacking DNA, the TRBD1 call made by TCRdb goes unchecked. Germline V gene sequence: CDR1 SGHDT, CDR2 YYEEEE. CDR3 length: 14 residues.

The chain's CDR3 is CSAQWDVGDGYTF. This chain uses TRBV20-1 with TRBJ1-2; there is no DNA to check the TCRdb D call of TRBD1. CDR3 length equals 13 residues. Germline V gene lookup returns CDR1 DFQATT and CDR2 SNEGSKA (reference sequence).

This chain uses TRBV30 with TRBJ1-2; the TCRdb D gene call, TRBD1, has no DNA to confirm it. The CDR3 is 13 residues long. CDR1 and CDR2 from the germline V gene are GTSNPN and SVGIG (reference sequence). This chain's CDR3 is CAWFGGQGAGYTF. The entire variable domain, with the rest obtained from reference TRBV30 and TRBJ1-2, is as follows: SQTIHQWPATLVQPVGSPLSLECTVEGTSNPNLYWYRQAAGRGLQLLFYSVGIGQISSEVPQNLSASRPQDRQFILSSKKLLLSDSGFYLCAWFGGQGAGYTFGSGTRLTVV.